This T cell receptor beta chain stems from a study of shared T cell receptors in the human thymus. This clone came up a few times. With V trimmed by 1 base and J by 3 bases, 5 bases remained unmatched. This CDR3 comprises 17 residues. Per germline, CDR1 SGHDN and CDR2 FVKESK. Libraries were prepared by immunoSEQ multiplex PCR; TCRdb keeps only in-frame clonotypes and omits some of them. The sample has hundreds of thousands of clones, 80% to 90% seen once; the top ten hold over 0.008%. These data also formed part of another study, on human thymus T cells. That source reports: Surgeons resected thymus tissue during corrective heart surgery. Related work showed strongly overlapping thymic repertoires across unrelated individuals.

The chain links TRBV14 to TRBJ1-4; 10 bases map to TRBD1. The sample was thymocytes. The receptor comes from a girl less than two years old with a congenital heart defect. CDR3 residues: CASSQADRGLPNEKLFF. DNA for the CDR3: TGTGCCAGCAGCCAAGCGGACAGGGGGTTACCTAATGAAAAACTGTTTTTT.